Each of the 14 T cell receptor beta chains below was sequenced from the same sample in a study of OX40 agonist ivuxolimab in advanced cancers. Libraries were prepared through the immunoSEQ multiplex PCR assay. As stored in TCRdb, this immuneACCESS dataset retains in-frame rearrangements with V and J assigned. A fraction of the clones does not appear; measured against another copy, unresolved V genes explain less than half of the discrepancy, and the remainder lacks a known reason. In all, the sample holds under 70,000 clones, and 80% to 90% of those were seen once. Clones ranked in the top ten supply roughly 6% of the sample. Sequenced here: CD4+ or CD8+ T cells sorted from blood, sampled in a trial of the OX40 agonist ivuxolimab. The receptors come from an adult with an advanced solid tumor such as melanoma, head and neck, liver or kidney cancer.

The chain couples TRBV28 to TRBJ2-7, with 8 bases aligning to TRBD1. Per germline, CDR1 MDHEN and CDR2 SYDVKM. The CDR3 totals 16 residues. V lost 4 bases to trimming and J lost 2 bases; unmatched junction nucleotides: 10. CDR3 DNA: TGTGCCAGCAGTTCGGTAGGTTGGACAGGGACCTACGAGCAGTACTTC. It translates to CASSSVGWTGTYEQYF.

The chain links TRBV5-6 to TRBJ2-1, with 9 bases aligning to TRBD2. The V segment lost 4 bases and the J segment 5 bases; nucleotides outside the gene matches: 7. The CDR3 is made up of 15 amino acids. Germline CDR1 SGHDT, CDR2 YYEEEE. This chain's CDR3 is CASSLTSGADNEQFF. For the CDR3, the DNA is TGTGCCAGCAGCCTGACTAGCGGAGCTGACAATGAGCAGTTCTTC.

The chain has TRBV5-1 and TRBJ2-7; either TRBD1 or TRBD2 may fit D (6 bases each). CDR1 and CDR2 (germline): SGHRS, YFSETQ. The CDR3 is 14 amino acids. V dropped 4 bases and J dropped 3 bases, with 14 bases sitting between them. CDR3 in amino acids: CASSQPGAYYEQYF. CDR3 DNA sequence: TGCGCCAGCAGCCAACCGGGGGCCTACTACGAGCAGTACTTC.

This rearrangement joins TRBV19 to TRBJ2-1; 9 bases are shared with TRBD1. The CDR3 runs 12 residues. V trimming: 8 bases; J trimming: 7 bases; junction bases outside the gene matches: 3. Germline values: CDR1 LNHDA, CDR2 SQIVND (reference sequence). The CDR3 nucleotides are TGTGCCAGTTCTGGGACAGGGAATGAGCAGTTCTTC. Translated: CASSGTGNEQFF.

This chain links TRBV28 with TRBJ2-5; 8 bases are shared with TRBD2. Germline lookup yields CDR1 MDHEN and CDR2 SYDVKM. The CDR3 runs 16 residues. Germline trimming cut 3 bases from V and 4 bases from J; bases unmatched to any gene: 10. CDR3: CASSFFSGMRGETQYF. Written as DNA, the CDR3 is TGTGCCAGCAGTTTCTTTAGCGGGATGAGGGGAGAGACCCAGTACTTC.

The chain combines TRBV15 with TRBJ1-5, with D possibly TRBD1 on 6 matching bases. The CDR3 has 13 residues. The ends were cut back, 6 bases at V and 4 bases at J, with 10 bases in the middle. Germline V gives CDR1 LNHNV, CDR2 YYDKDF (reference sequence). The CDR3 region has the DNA TGTGCCACCAGGTTTACAGGGAATCAGCCCCAGCATTTT. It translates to CATRFTGNQPQHF. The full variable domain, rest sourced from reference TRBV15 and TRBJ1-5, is DAMVIQNPRYQVTQFGKPVTLSCSQTLNHNVMYWYQQKSSQAPKLLFHYYDKDFNNEADTPDNFQSRRPNTSFCFLDIRSPGLGDTAMYLCATRFTGNQPQHFGDGTRLSIL.

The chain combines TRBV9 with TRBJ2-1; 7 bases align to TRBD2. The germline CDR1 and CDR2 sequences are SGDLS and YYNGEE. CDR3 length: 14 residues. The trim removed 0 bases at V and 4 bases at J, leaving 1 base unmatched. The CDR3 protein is CASSVVGGYNEQFF. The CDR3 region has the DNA TGTGCCAGCAGCGTAGTCGGGGGGTACAATGAGCAGTTCTTC. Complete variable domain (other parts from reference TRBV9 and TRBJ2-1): DSGVTQTPKHLITATGQRVTLRCSPRSGDLSVYWYQQSLDQGLQFLIQYYNGEERAKGNILERFSAQQFPDLHSELNLSSLELGDSALYFCASSVVGGYNEQFFGPGTRLTVL.

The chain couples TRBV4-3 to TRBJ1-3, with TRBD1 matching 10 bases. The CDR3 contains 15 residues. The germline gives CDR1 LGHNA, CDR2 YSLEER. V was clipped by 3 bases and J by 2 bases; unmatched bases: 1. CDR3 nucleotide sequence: TGCGCCAGCAGCCAGGACAGGGGGGCTGGAAACACCATATATTTT. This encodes CASSQDRGAGNTIYF.

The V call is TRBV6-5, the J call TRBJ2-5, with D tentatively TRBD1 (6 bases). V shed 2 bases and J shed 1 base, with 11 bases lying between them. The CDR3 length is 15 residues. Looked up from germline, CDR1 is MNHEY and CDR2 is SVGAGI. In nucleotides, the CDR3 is TGTGCCAGCAGTTACGTACAGGGCACCCAAGAGACCCAGTACTTC. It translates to CASSYVQGTQETQYF.

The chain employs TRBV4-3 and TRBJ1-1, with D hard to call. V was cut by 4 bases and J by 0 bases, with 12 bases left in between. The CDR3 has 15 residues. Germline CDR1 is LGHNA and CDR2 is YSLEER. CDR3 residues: CASSLTPTMNTEAFF. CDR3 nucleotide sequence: TGCGCCAGCAGCCTGACCCCCACCATGAACACTGAAGCTTTCTTT.

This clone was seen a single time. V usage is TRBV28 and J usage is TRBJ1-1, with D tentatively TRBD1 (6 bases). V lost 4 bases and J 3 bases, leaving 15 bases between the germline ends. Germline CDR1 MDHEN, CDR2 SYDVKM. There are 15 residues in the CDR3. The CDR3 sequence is CASSSPRGAYTEAFF. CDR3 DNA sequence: TGTGCCAGCAGTTCGCCTCGGGGGGCATACACTGAAGCTTTCTTT.

This CDR3 is CASTPWAANSPLHF. In DNA form, the CDR3 reads TGTGCCAGTACCCCTTGGGCAGCTAATTCACCCCTCCACTTT. The chain uses TRBV19 and TRBJ1-6; no definite D call. This CDR3 region has 14 residues. Germline V lookup: CDR1 LNHDA, CDR2 SQIVND (reference sequence). Trimming removed 7 bases from V and 6 bases from J, with 13 bases in between. Variable domain in full (rest from reference TRBV19 and TRBJ1-6): DGGITQSPKYLFRKEGQNVTLSCEQNLNHDAMYWYRQDPGQGLRLIYYSQIVNDFQKGDIAEGYSVSREKKESFPLTVTSAQKNPTAFYLCASTPWAANSPLHFGNGTRLTVT.

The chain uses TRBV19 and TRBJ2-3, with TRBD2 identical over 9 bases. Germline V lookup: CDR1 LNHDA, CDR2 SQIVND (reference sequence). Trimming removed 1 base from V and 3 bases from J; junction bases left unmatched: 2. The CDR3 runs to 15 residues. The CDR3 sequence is CASSIASGITDTQYF. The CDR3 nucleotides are TGTGCCAGTAGTATAGCTAGCGGGATTACAGATACGCAGTATTTT. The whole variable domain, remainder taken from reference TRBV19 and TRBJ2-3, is DGGITQSPKYLFRKEGQNVTLSCEQNLNHDAMYWYRQDPGQGLRLIYYSQIVNDFQKGDIAEGYSVSREKKESFPLTVTSAQKNPTAFYLCASSIASGITDTQYFGPGTRLTVL.

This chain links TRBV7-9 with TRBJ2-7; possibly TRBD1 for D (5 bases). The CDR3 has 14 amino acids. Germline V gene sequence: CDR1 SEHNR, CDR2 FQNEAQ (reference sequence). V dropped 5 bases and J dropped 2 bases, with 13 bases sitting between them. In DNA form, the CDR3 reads TGTGCCAGCAGCCACACCCAGGGCCCCTACGAGCAGTACTTC. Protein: CASSHTQGPYEQYF.